This T cell receptor beta chain was observed in a study of blood T cell repertoires in COVID-19. About the study: The United States, Italy and Spain were the sources of the acute and convalescent COVID-19 samples. PBMCs, B-cell-depleted T cells, or T cells were the source of the cDNA or gDNA that made up the material.

Enrolled through a virtual design, the participants were between about 18 and 100 years of age and came from some 26 US areas. The germline gives CDR1 LNHDA, CDR2 SQIVND (reference sequence). Trimming took 6 bases from V and 5 from J; bases not matched to a gene: 9. This CDR3 contains 15 residues. Methods used by the authors: Reference gene primer amplification in the assay estimated nucleated cell counts. The repertoire was sequenced with immunoSEQ multiplex PCR; TCRdb's copy has only in-frame clones and lacks some. From that table come the V and J calls and clone size; the DNA was used to work out D and trimming. The table has 150,000 or so clones, 75% to 85% seen once.

The receptor was derived from a man aged 35 to 55 who had recovered from COVID-19. The V and J genes are TRBV19 and TRBJ2-1; TRBD2 aligns across 8 bases. The sequenced material came from PBMCs or T cells enriched from blood (not recorded which). The CDR3 here is CASRLTSGPNNEQFF. CDR3 coding DNA: TGTGCCAGTAGACTCACTAGCGGACCGAACAATGAGCAGTTCTTC.